The present T cell receptor (beta chain) was sequenced within a study of blood T cell repertoires in COVID-19. The data were produced by immunoSEQ multiplex PCR, yet TCRdb's version contains in-frame clones alone and is incomplete. The sample includes fewer than 400,000 clones, about 87% of them seen just once. The CDR3 has 14 residues. The V and J ends lost 6 bases and 5 bases, in that order; junction bases with no gene match: 8. The germline gives CDR1 MDHEN, CDR2 SYDVKM. The sample was peripheral blood. The rearrangement uses TRBV28 and TRBJ1-2, with 8 bases that match TRBD1. The sequence was obtained from a human donor in a cohort sampled during active COVID-19. The CDR3: CASRPWQGAYGYTF. The CDR3 bases are TGTGCCAGCAGGCCGTGGCAGGGGGCTTATGGCTACACCTTC.